This entry lists 27 T cell receptor beta chains sequenced from one sample in a study of T cell changes during pregnancy in multiple sclerosis. Profiling relied on immunoSEQ multiplex PCR, and the TCRdb table lists in-frame clones only, not all of them. The repertoire has fewer than 65,000 clones, roughly nine tenths of them found once; the top ten carry approximately 0.69%. The source was CD4+ T cells from peripheral blood mononuclear cells, collected in the first trimester of pregnancy. The receptors were gathered from a female donor with multiple sclerosis, enrolled in a pregnancy study.

This chain links TRBV9 with TRBJ1-2; 7 bases are shared with TRBD1. The CDR3 is 14 amino acids. Germline V CDR1 and CDR2: SGDLS, YYNGEE. V dropped 3 bases and J dropped 3; count of bases not matched to a gene: 5. The CDR3 spells CASSGSQGHYGYTF. The CDR3 nucleotides are TGTGCCAGCAGCGGATCACAGGGGCACTATGGCTACACCTTC.

A few counts support this clone. The chain joins TRBV7-2 to TRBJ2-1, with 10 bases fitting TRBD2. Trimming removed 2 bases from V and 9 bases from J; junction bases left unmatched: 10. The CDR3 runs to 16 residues. Germline-derived CDR1 and CDR2 are SGHTA and FQGNSA. The CDR3 coding sequence is TGTGCCAGCAGCTTATTTGGCAAGCGGGGGGGCAGTGAGCAGTTCTTC. Its translation: CASSLFGKRGGSEQFF.

Written as DNA, the CDR3 is TGTGCCAGCAGCGCAGGGTCAGGGGGCGGGCAGTTCTTC. Translating it yields CASSAGSGGGQFF. The V and J genes are TRBV7-2 and TRBJ2-1, with 8 nucleotides matching TRBD1. In germline, CDR1 is SGHTA, CDR2 FQGNSA. The CDR3 runs 13 residues. Trimming at V came to 5 bases and at J to 12 bases, leaving 9 bases not matched to a gene.

The genes are TRBV11-1 and TRBJ2-1; 10 positions agree with TRBD2. CDR1 is SGHAT and CDR2 is FQDESV in the germline V gene (reference sequence). CDR3 length: 15 residues. Trimming took 4 bases from V and 9 from J; bases not matched to a gene: 9. The CDR3 nucleotides are TGTGCCAGCAGCTACCGGACTAGCGGTGGGGCTGAGCAGTTCTTC. Its translation: CASSYRTSGGAEQFF.

The chain links TRBV5-4 to TRBJ2-2, with a tentative D call TRBD2 (6 bases). The CDR3 contains 16 residues. Germline V gives CDR1 SGHNT, CDR2 YYREEE (reference sequence). Trimming shortened V by 3 bases and J by 2 bases, and 14 bases separated the two germline ends. CDR3 nucleotide sequence: TGTGCCAGCAGCTCGGGGGTAGGGCAAAACACCGGGGAGCTGTTTTTT. Protein: CASSSGVGQNTGELFF.

The genes are TRBV9 and TRBJ1-1; no clear D. V dropped 4 bases and J dropped 1 base, with 8 bases sitting between them. The V gene's germline CDR1 is SGDLS and CDR2 YYNGEE. The length of the CDR3 is 13 residues. The CDR3 bases are TGTGCCAGCAGCCTTAGACAGAACACTGAAGCTTTCTTT. Protein: CASSLRQNTEAFF.

This clone was observed a few times. The chain employs TRBV4-3 and TRBJ2-3; D not certain. Trimming took 0 bases from V and 0 from J, leaving 7 bases between them. CDR3 length equals 15 residues. CDR1 is LGHNA and CDR2 is YSLEER in the germline V gene. The CDR3 DNA is TGCGCCAGCAGCCAAGATAGCCGTAGCACAGATACGCAGTATTTT. Translation gives CASSQDSRSTDTQYF.

This rearrangement joins TRBV10-3 to TRBJ1-1, with TRBD1 identical over 8 bases. The length of the CDR3 is 15 residues. The V segment lost 6 bases and the J segment 2 bases; nucleotides outside the gene matches: 8. Germline V lookup: CDR1 ENHRY, CDR2 SYGVKD. CDR3 DNA: TGTGCCATCAGGGCAGGGGGCAGGGGTAACACTGAAGCTTTCTTT. Its translation: CAIRAGGRGNTEAFF.

V gene TRBV7-8 combines with J gene TRBJ1-1; D might be TRBD1 (5 bases). From germline, CDR1 is SGHVS and CDR2 FQNEAQ. Between the trimmed V and J ends, which lost 5 bases and 8 bases, there was a span of 12 bases. CDR3 length equals 12 residues. As DNA, the CDR3 is TGTGCCAGCAGCCGACACCGACAGGAAGCTTTCTTT. This encodes CASSRHRQEAFF.

The chain joins TRBV9 to TRBJ2-7; TRBD1 matches at 7 bases. This CDR3 comprises 13 residues. With 4 bases clipped from V and 2 bases from J, the junction kept 3 bases outside the gene matches. Looked up from germline, CDR1 is SGDLS and CDR2 is YYNGEE. The CDR3 sequence is CASSPDRAYEQYF. DNA of the CDR3: TGTGCCAGCAGCCCCGACAGGGCCTACGAGCAGTACTTC.

The chain combines TRBV2 with TRBJ2-2, with 9 bases identical to TRBD2. Trimming at V came to 1 base and at J to 4 bases, leaving 7 bases not matched to a gene. The CDR3 sequence is 17 residues long. Germline assignment: CDR1 SNHLY and CDR2 FYNNEI. This CDR3 reads CASSEEGAGGPTGELFF. CDR3 bases: TGTGCCAGCAGTGAAGAGGGGGCGGGGGGGCCCACCGGGGAGCTGTTTTTT.

The chain couples TRBV4-3 to TRBJ1-2; D gene uncertain. The V end lost 1 base, the J end lost 6 bases, and 9 bases lay between the germline ends. The CDR3 is 13 residues long. From germline, CDR1 is LGHNA and CDR2 YSLEER. CDR3 protein: CASSQGAANGYTF. The DNA for the CDR3 is TGCGCCAGCAGCCAAGGTGCCGCTAATGGCTACACCTTC.

The chain links TRBV7-8 to TRBJ1-6, with a possible D match to TRBD1 (5 bases). Per the germline V gene, CDR1 is SGHVS and CDR2 is FQNEAQ. The CDR3 totals 15 residues. Deletions cut 1 base from V and 9 bases from J, with 13 bases between. CDR3 sequence: CASSLGGAETSPLHF. Written as DNA, the CDR3 is TGTGCCAGCAGCTTAGGCGGGGCTGAAACTTCACCCCTCCACTTT. Variable domain in full (rest from reference TRBV7-8 and TRBJ1-6): GAGVSQSPRYKVAKRGQDVALRCDPISGHVSLFWYQQALGQGPEFLTYFQNEAQLDKSGLPSDRFFAERPEGSVSTLKIQRTQQEDSAVYLCASSLGGAETSPLHFGNGTRLTVT.

V and J are TRBV9 and TRBJ2-1; 14 nucleotides agree with TRBD2. Germline loops: CDR1 SGDLS, CDR2 YYNGEE. The CDR3 loop spans 16 amino acids. V shed 2 bases, J shed 6 bases, and the junction held 4 bases outside the gene matches. The CDR3 DNA follows: TGTGCCAGCAGCGTCCGGGGGACTAGCGGGGGCAATGAGCAGTTCTTC. It yields the protein CASSVRGTSGGNEQFF.

The V and J genes are TRBV6-1 and TRBJ2-1, with TRBD2 identical over 8 bases. Trimming removed 0 bases from V and 10 bases from J; junction bases left unmatched: 11. The germline gives CDR1 MNHNS, CDR2 SASEGT. The CDR3 contains 16 residues. CDR3 DNA sequence: TGTGCCAGCAGTGAAGCGAAGCGGGGGTTAACTAAGGAGCAGTTCTTC. Translated: CASSEAKRGLTKEQFF.

The chain uses TRBV27 and TRBJ1-2, with D tentatively TRBD1 (6 bases). The CDR3 is 17 amino acids. The V end was cut by 5 bases, the J end by 4 bases, with 23 bases between. Germline values: CDR1 MNHEY, CDR2 SMNVEV (reference sequence). The CDR3 DNA is TGTGCCAGCAGTACTACAGGGCAGGGAACTAGTACCTATGGCTACACCTTC. Translating it yields CASSTTGQGTSTYGYTF.

V usage is TRBV6-6 and J usage is TRBJ1-2, with a tentative D call TRBD1 (5 bases). CDR1 and CDR2 (germline): MNHNY, SVGAGI (reference sequence). The V end lost 8 bases, the J end lost 3 bases, and 13 bases lay between the germline ends. CDR3 size: 13 residues. DNA of the CDR3: TGTGCCAGCGCCTCACCGGGGGACTATGGCTACACCTTC. The encoded protein is CASASPGDYGYTF.

The chain carries TRBV19 and TRBJ1-2; maybe TRBD1 (6 bases). V dropped 5 bases and J dropped 0 bases, with 10 bases sitting between them. The length of the CDR3 is 14 residues. In germline, CDR1 is LNHDA, CDR2 SQIVND (reference sequence). The CDR3 bases are TGTGCCAGTAGTGTGACAGGAGCTAACTATGGCTACACCTTC. Protein: CASSVTGANYGYTF.

V usage is TRBV30 and J usage is TRBJ1-6; weak D call: TRBD1 (6 bases). The CDR3 has 14 amino acids. Germline CDR1 and CDR2: GTSNPN and SVGIG (reference sequence). Trimming removed 2 bases from V and 9 bases from J, with 14 bases in between. The CDR3 DNA reads as TGTGCCTGGAGTCCTTCCAGGGGAACTTCACCCCTCCACTTT. Translation gives CAWSPSRGTSPLHF.

This clone was recorded only once. This CDR3 is also generated by other DNA sequences in the sample. The V and J genes are TRBV7-2 and TRBJ1-5; 7 bases align to TRBD1. V shed 4 bases, J shed 5 bases, and the junction held 2 bases outside the gene matches. CDR1 and CDR2 (germline): SGHTA, FQGNSA. This CDR3 is built from 13 residues. The CDR3 loop is CASSSDRDQPQHF. DNA of the CDR3: TGTGCCAGCAGCTCAGACAGGGATCAGCCCCAGCATTTT.

V and J are TRBV7-3 and TRBJ2-1; TRBD2 might be the D (6 bases). CDR3 length: 16 residues. Germline V lookup: CDR1 SGHTA, CDR2 FQGTGA. The V gene lost 5 bases and the J gene lost 2 bases, with 16 bases spanning the gap. CDR3 bases: TGTGCCAGCAGCCCCTACCAGCGGGTCACCTACAATGAGCAGTTCTTC. Translation gives CASSPYQRVTYNEQFF.

The chain uses TRBV20-1 and TRBJ1-2; D is perhaps TRBD1 (5 bases). This CDR3 region has 11 residues. In germline, CDR1 is DFQATT, CDR2 SNEGSKA (reference sequence). V lost 7 bases to trimming and J lost 7 bases, with 13 bases between them. The DNA for the CDR3 is TGCAGTGGGGGAGGGACCCTTGGCTACACCTTC. The encoded protein is CSGGGTLGYTF.

The chain carries TRBV4-1 and TRBJ1-2; D uncertain. In germline, CDR1 is MGHRA, CDR2 YSYEKL. The V end lost 1 base, the J end lost 4 bases, and 13 bases lay between the germline ends. The CDR3 spans 15 residues. Here the CDR3 DNA reads TGCGCCAGCAGCCAAGGAACAGTCGGGAGCTATGGCTACACCTTC. This codes for CASSQGTVGSYGYTF.

Only one count was recorded for this clone. This sequence joins TRBV2 and TRBJ1-2; D is possibly TRBD1 (5 bases). This CDR3 has 15 amino acids. Looked up from germline, CDR1 is SNHLY and CDR2 is FYNNEI. V shed 3 bases and J shed 3 bases, with 14 bases lying between them. The CDR3 DNA follows: TGTGCCAGCAGTGACGGGGCCAGGGAGGACTATGGCTACACCTTC. As protein: CASSDGAREDYGYTF.

CDR3 sequence: CASSLELGPEFPNYGYTF. CDR3 sequence (DNA): TGCGCCAGCAGCTTGGAGTTGGGGCCCGAGTTCCCTAACTATGGCTACACCTTC. The genes are TRBV5-1 and TRBJ1-2; D possibly corresponds to TRBD1 (5 bases). Trimming left V 0 bases short and J 0 bases short, with 18 bases between. Per germline, CDR1 SGHRS and CDR2 YFSETQ. This CDR3 is 18 amino acids long.

The CDR3 coding sequence is TGTGCCAGCAGCCAGCGTCCCGGGACAGGGGGCCGCACAGATACGCAGTATTTT. Translated, it gives CASSQRPGTGGRTDTQYF. V gene TRBV14 combines with J gene TRBJ2-3; 12 positions match TRBD1. From germline, CDR1 is SGHDN and CDR2 FVKESK. CDR3 length: 18 amino acids. The V gene end was trimmed by 3 bases and the J gene end by 1 base; junction bases not matched to a gene: 8.

J is TRBJ2-1 and V is TRBV5-1; 8 nucleotides agree with TRBD2. Trimming removed 5 bases from V and 0 bases from J; junction bases left unmatched: 7. The CDR3 loop spans 16 amino acids. In germline, CDR1 is SGHRS, CDR2 YFSETQ. For the CDR3, the DNA is TGCGCCAGCAGGCCCGGCGGGGGGAGCTCCTACAATGAGCAGTTCTTC. It encodes CASRPGGGSSYNEQFF. Full variable domain (rest looked up from reference TRBV5-1 and TRBJ2-1): KAGVTQTPRYLIKTRGQQVTLSCSPISGHRSVSWYQQTPGQGLQFLFEYFSETQRNKGNFPGRFSGRQFSNSRSEMNVSTLELGDSALYLCASRPGGGSSYNEQFFGPGTRLTVL.